The sequence of this T cell receptor beta chain was determined in a study of CD8 T cells in ankylosing spondylitis. For TCR beta, libraries came from quantitative 5'-RACE with molecular barcodes. TCRdb called the 5' RACE reads again in MiXCR, with one record for every CDR3 protein. The top ten clones hold around 16% of a sample with fewer than 500,000 distinct CDR3 sequences, more than 20% of them seen once. Study conclusions and caveats: Disease-linked clones proved CD8+ and comparatively uncommon in peripheral blood. Earlier literature documents some of the motif variants in reactive arthritis synovial fluid and blood. As reported, disease-linked clones showed significant enrichment in matched ankylosing spondylitis synovial fluid. The study identified a TCR beta motif of fewer than 10 highly homologous variants that appeared characteristic of ankylosing spondylitis blood.

This clonotype was counted only a few times. The antigen is not known. The source material was blood, either unsorted or a sorted T cell fraction (not recorded which). This receptor was obtained from a male donor with ankylosing spondylitis.

The CDR3 reads CASSPPRRQGASSYNEQFF. DNA for the CDR3: TGTGCCAGCAGTCCCCCCCGGAGACAGGGGGCAAGCTCCTACAATGAGCAGTTCTTC. The chain joins TRBV27 to TRBJ2-1; TRBD1 matches 10 bases. J gave up 0 bases and V 5 bases, and 13 bases lay outside the gene matches. Looked up from germline, CDR1 is MNHEY and CDR2 is SMNVEV (reference sequence). The CDR3 totals 19 residues.